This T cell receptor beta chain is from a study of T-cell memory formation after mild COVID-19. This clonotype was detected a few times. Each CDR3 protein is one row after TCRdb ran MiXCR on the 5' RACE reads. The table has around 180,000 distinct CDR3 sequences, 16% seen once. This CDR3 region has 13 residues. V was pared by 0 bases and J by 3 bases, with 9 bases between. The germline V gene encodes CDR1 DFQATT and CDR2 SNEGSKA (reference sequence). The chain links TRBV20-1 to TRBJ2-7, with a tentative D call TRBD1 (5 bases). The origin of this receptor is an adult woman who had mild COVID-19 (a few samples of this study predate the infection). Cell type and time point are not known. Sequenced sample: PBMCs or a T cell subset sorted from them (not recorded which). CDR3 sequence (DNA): TGCAGTGCTAGAGATTTAGGGGACTACGAGCAGTACTTC. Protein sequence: CSARDLGDYEQYF.